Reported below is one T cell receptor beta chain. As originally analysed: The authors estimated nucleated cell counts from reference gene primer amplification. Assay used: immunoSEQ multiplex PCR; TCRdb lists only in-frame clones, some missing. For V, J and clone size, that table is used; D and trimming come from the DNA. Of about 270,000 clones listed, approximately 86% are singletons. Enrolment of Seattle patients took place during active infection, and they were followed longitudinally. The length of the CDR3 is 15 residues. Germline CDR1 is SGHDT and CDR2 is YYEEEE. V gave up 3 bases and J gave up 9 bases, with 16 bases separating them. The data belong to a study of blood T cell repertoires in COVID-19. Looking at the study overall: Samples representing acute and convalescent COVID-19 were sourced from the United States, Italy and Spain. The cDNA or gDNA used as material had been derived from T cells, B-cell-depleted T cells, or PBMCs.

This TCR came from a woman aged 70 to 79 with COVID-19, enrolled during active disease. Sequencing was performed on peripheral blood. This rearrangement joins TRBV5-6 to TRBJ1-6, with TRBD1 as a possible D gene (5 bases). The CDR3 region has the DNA TGTGCCAGCAGCTCCGCCGGGGGAGCGGGTTCACCCCTCCACTTT. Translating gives CASSSAGGAGSPLHF.